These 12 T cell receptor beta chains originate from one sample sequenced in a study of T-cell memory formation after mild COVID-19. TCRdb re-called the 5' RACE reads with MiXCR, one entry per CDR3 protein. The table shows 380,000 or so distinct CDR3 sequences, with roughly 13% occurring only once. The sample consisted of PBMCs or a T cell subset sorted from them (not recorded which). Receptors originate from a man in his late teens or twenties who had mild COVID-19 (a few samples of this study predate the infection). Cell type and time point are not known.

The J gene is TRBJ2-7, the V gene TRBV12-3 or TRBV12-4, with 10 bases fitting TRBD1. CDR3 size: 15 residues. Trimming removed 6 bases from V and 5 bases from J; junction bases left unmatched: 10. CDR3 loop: CASRDFGTGDNEQYF. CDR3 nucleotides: TGTGCCAGCAGGGACTTCGGGACAGGGGACAACGAGCAGTACTTC.

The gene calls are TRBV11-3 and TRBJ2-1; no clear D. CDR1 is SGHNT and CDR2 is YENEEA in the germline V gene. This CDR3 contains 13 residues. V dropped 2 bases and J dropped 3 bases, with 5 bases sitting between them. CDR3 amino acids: CASSLRDYNEQFF. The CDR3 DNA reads TGTGCCAGCAGCTTAAGGGACTACAATGAGCAGTTCTTC.

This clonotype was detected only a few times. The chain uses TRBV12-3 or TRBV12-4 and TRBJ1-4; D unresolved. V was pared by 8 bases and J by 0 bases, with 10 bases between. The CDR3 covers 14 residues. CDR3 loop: CASYSFATNEKLFF. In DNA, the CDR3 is TGTGCCAGCTATTCGTTTGCAACTAATGAAAAACTGTTTTTT.

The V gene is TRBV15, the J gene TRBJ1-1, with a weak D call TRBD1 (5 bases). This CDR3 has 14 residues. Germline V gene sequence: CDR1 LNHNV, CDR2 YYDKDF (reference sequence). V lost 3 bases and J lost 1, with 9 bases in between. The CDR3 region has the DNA TGTGCCACCAGCAGGAGCGACAGGAACACTGAAGCTTTCTTT. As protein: CATSRSDRNTEAFF.

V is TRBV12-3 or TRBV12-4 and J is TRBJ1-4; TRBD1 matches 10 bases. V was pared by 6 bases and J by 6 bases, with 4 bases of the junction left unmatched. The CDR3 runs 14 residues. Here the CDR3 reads CASRTGTGDEKLFF. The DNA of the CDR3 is TGTGCCAGCAGGACCGGGACAGGGGATGAAAAACTGTTTTTT.

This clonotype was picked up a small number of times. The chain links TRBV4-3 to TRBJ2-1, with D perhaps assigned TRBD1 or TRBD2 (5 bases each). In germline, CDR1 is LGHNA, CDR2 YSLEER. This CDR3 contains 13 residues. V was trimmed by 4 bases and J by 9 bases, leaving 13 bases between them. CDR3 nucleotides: TGCGCCAGCAGCCCGGGCCCTGGGGGTGAGCAGTTCTTC. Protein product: CASSPGPGGEQFF.

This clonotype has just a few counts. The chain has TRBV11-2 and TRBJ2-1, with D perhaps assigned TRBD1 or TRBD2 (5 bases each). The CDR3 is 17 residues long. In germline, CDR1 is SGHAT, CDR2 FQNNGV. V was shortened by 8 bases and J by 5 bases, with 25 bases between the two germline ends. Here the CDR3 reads CASGHGSSFLGDNEQFF. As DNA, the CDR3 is TGTGCCAGCGGACATGGATCCTCATTTCTGGGGGACAATGAGCAGTTCTTC.

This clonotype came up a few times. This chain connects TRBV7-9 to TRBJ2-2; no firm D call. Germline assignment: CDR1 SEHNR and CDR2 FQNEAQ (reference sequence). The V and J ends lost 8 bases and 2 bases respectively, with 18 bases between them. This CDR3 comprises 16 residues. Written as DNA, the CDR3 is TGTGCCAGCGGTCGCAGCTTATGGTCCAACACCGGGGAGCTGTTTTTT. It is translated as CASGRSLWSNTGELFF.

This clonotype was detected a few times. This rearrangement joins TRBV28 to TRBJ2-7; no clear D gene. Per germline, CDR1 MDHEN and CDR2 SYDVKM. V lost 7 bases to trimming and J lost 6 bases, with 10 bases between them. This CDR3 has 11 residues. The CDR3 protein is CASTGLGEQYV. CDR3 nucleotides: TGTGCCAGCACCGGTCTAGGCGAGCAGTACGTC.

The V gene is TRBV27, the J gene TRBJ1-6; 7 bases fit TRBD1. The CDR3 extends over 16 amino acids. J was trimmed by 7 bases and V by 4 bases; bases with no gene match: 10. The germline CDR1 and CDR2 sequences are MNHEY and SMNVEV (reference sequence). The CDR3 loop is CASSSPNYRGNSPLHF. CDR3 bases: TGTGCCAGCAGTTCCCCTAATTACAGGGGCAATTCACCCCTCCACTTT.

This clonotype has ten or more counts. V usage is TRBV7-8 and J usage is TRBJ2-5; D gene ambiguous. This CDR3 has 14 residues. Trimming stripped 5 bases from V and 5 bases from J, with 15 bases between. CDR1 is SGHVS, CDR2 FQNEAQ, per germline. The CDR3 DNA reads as TGTGCCAGCAGCACGGGCTCACCTGGGGAGACCCAGTACTTC. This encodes CASSTGSPGETQYF.

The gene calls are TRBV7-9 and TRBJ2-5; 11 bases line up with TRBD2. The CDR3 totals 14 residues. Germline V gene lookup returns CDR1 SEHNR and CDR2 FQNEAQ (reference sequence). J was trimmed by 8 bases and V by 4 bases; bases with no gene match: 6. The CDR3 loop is CASSSGLAEGTQYF. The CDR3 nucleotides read TGTGCCAGCAGCTCGGGACTAGCGGAGGGAACCCAGTACTTC. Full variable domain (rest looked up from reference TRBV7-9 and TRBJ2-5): DTGVSQNPRHKITKRGQNVTFRCDPISEHNRLYWYRQTLGQGPEFLTYFQNEAQLEKSRLLSDRFSAERPKGSFSTLEIQRTEQGDSAMYLCASSSGLAEGTQYFGPGTRLLVL.